Sequencing of this T cell receptor (beta chain) was carried out in a study of blood T cell repertoires in COVID-19. Looking at the study overall: In each case, the material was cDNA or gDNA derived from T cells, B-cell-depleted T cells, or PBMCs.

Authors' analysis steps: Reference gene primers were amplified, and this amplification served to estimate nucleated cell counts. Assay used: immunoSEQ multiplex PCR; TCRdb lists only in-frame clones, some missing. V, J and clone size reflect that table, while D and trimming were determined from the DNA. This table has about 140,000 clones, approximately 80% appearing once. Material for sequencing was peripheral blood. The sequence derives from a woman aged 45-59 years with acute or convalescent COVID-19.

The CDR3 spells CASSQDKERDTQYF. DNA of the CDR3: TGTGCCAGCAGCCAAGATAAGGAGCGAGATACGCAGTATTTT. The rearrangement links TRBV4-2 to TRBJ2-3; no reliable D call. The V gene lost 0 bases and the J gene lost 5 bases, with 9 bases spanning the gap. The CDR3 contains 14 residues. CDR1 and CDR2 (germline): LGHNA, YNFKEQ.